These 8 T cell receptor beta chains were all obtained from the same sample, sequenced in a study of siplizumab effects on memory and regulatory T cells (dated by TCRdb to 2018 to 2020). Libraries came from the immunoSEQ multiplex PCR assay. TCRdb mirrors the immuneACCESS table, restricted to in-frame sequences. Some clones are absent from its copies; in checked studies, under half trace to an unresolved V gene, and the reason for the others is unknown. The table for this sample lists roughly 9,000 clones; roughly two thirds of them were counted only once. The ten largest clones capture roughly two thirds of the sample. The sample consisted of effector memory CD8+ T cells sorted from blood. In the paper's terms, the cell subset or site label means: unstimulated CD8+ effector memory T cells. These receptors all come from a human donor in good health.

This clone was detected only a few times. The rearrangement joins TRBV20-1 to TRBJ1-1; D ambiguous. The V and J ends lost 3 bases and 10 bases respectively, with 12 bases between them. This CDR3 contains 11 residues. Germline V gives CDR1 DFQATT, CDR2 SNEGSKA (reference sequence). DNA of the CDR3: TGCAGTGCTAGCCCTGTTGCGGTAGCTTTCTTT. Its protein product is CSASPVAVAFF.

This chain joins TRBV13 and TRBJ2-3; no definite D call. V dropped 4 bases and J dropped 6 bases, with 11 bases sitting between them. CDR1 PRHDT and CDR2 FYEKMQ come from the germline V gene (reference sequence). This CDR3 has 13 residues. CDR3 protein: CASSSATADTQYF. DNA for the CDR3: TGTGCCAGCAGCTCCGCTACCGCCGATACGCAGTATTTT.

The chain combines TRBV2 with TRBJ2-1; no firm D call. The CDR3 sequence is 14 residues long. Deletions cut 2 bases from V and 0 bases from J, with 5 bases between. Germline loops: CDR1 SNHLY, CDR2 FYNNEI. CDR3: CASSEHSSYNEQFF. The DNA for the CDR3 is TGTGCCAGCAGTGAACACAGCTCCTACAATGAGCAGTTCTTC. Based on the CDR3 plus reference TRBV2 and TRBJ2-1, the full variable domain is EPEVTQTPSHQVTQMGQEVILRCVPISNHLYFYWYRQILGQKVEFLVSFYNNEISEKSEIFDDQFSVERPDGSNFTLKIRSTKLEDSAMYFCASSEHSSYNEQFFGPGTRLTVL.

The chain combines TRBV7-9 with TRBJ2-5, with D maybe TRBD1 (6 bases). Germline V gene data show CDR1 as SEHNR and CDR2 as FQNEAQ (reference sequence). V was pared by 5 bases and J by 1 base, with 11 bases between. The CDR3 loop spans 14 amino acids. The CDR3 coding sequence is TGTGCCAGCAGCCGCCTGGACAGCCAAGAGACCCAGTACTTC. This codes for CASSRLDSQETQYF.

This clone is medium-sized (0.01 to 0.1%). CDR3 in DNA: TGTGCCAGCAGCTTGTTGGGTTCTCCCTCCTATGGCTACACCTTC. It translates to CASSLLGSPSYGYTF. This chain links TRBV5-4 with TRBJ1-2; no definite D call. The CDR3 length is 15 residues. Trimming pared 1 base from V and 4 bases from J, leaving 14 bases between. Germline CDR1 and CDR2: SGHNT and YYREEE (reference sequence).

The rearrangement joins TRBV27 to TRBJ1-1, with TRBD1 matching 12 bases. V shed 6 bases, J shed 5 bases, and the junction held 16 bases outside the gene matches. The germline V gene has CDR1 MNHEY and CDR2 SMNVEV (reference sequence). The CDR3 is made up of 18 amino acids. CDR3 amino acids: CASSPEGDRGQIVTEAFF. Here the CDR3 DNA reads TGTGCCAGCAGCCCGGAGGGGGACAGGGGGCAGATTGTTACTGAAGCTTTCTTT.

The CDR3 here is CASSLGAATGGWETQYF. CDR3 nucleotides: TGTGCCAGCAGCTTGGGGGCCGCGACAGGGGGATGGGAGACCCAGTACTTC. V and J are TRBV11-2 and TRBJ2-5, with 9 positions matching TRBD1. The CDR3 consists of 17 residues. The trim removed 3 bases at V and 5 bases at J, leaving 13 bases unmatched. CDR1 is SGHAT and CDR2 is FQNNGV in the germline V gene. Variable domain in full (rest from reference TRBV11-2 and TRBJ2-5): EAGVAQSPRYKIIEKRQSVAFWCNPISGHATLYWYQQILGQGPKLLIQFQNNGVVDDSQLPKDRFSAERLKGVDSTLKIQPAKLEDSAVYLCASSLGAATGGWETQYFGPGTRLLVL.

The chain joins TRBV9 to TRBJ2-7, with D possibly TRBD2 on 5 matching bases. The ends were cut back, 2 bases at V and 0 bases at J, with 9 bases in the middle. Germline lookup yields CDR1 SGDLS and CDR2 YYNGEE. The CDR3 sequence is 14 residues long. CDR3: CASSVAAGSYEQYF. CDR3 sequence (DNA): TGTGCCAGCAGCGTGGCGGCGGGCTCCTACGAGCAGTACTTC.